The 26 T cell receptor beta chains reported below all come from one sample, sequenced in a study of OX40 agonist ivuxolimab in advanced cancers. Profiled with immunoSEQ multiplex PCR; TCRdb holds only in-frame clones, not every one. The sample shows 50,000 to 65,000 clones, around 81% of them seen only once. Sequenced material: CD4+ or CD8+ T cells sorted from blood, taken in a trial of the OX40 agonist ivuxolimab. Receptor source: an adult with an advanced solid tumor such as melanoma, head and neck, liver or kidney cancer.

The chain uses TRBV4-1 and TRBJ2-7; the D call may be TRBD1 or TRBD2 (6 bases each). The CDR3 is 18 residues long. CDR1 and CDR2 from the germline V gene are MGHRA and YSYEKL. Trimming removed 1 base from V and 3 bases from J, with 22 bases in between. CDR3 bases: TGCGCCAGCAGCCAAGGCCCCCGGTTGAGGGGGGCGAACTACGAGCAGTACTTC. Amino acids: CASSQGPRLRGANYEQYF.

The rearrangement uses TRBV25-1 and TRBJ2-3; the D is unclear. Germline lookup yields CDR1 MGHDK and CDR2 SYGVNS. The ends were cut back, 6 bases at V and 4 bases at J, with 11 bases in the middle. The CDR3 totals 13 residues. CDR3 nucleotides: TGTGCCAGCAGCGCATGGCGCGCAGATACGCAGTATTTT. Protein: CASSAWRADTQYF.

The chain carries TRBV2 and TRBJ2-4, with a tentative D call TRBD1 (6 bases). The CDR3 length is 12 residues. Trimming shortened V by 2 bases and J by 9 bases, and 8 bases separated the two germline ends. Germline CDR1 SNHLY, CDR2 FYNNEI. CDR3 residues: CASSERGTIQYF. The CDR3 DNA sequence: TGTGCCAGCAGTGAAAGGGGGACCATTCAGTACTTC.

CDR3 loop: CASRPRGGAGEQYF. The CDR3 DNA sequence: TGCGCCAGCAGGCCCCGAGGAGGGGCCGGCGAGCAGTACTTC. The rearrangement links TRBV5-1 to TRBJ2-7; D possibly corresponds to TRBD2 (6 bases). The V end lost 5 bases, the J end lost 6 bases, and 18 bases lay between the germline ends. The CDR3 is 14 amino acids. Looked up from germline, CDR1 is SGHRS and CDR2 is YFSETQ.

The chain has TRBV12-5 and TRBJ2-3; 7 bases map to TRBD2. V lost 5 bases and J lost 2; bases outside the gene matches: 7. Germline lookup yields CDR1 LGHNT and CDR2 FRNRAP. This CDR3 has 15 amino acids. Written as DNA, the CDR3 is TGTGCTAGTGGTCACGGAGGACTAGACACAGATACGCAGTATTTT. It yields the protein CASGHGGLDTDTQYF.

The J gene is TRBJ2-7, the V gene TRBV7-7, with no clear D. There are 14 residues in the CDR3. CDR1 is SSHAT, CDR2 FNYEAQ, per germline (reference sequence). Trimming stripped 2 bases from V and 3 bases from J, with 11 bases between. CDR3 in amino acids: CASSLLAAVYEQYF. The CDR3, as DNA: TGTGCCAGCAGCTTATTGGCAGCAGTCTACGAGCAGTACTTC. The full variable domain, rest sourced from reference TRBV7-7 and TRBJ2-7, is GAGVSQSPRYKVTKRGQDVTLRCDPISSHATLYWYQQALGQGPEFLTYFNYEAQPDKSGLPSDRFSAERPEGSISTLTIQRTEQRDSAMYRCASSLLAAVYEQYFGPGTRLTVT.

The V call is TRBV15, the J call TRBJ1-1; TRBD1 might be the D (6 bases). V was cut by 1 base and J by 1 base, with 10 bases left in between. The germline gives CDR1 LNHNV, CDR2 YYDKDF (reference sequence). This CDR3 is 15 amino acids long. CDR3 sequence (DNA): TGTGCCACCAGCAGAGGGAGGGGGACGAACACTGAAGCTTTCTTT. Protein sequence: CATSRGRGTNTEAFF.

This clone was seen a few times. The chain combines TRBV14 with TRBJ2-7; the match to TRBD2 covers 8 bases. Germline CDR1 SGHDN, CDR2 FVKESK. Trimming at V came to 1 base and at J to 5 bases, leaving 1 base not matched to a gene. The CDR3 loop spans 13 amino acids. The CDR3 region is CASSQGLANEQYF. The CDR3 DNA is TGTGCCAGCAGCCAAGGACTAGCGAACGAGCAGTACTTC.

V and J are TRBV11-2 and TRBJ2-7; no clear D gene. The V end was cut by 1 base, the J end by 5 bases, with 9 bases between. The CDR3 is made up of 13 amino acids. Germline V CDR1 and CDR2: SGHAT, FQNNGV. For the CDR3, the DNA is TGTGCCAGCAGCTTAGTGGTGGGGAACGAGCAGTACTTC. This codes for CASSLVVGNEQYF.

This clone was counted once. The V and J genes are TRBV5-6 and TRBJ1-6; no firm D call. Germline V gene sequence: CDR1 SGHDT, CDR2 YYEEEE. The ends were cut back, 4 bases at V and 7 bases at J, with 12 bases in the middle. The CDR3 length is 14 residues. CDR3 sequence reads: CASSIRTGNSPLHF. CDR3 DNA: TGTGCCAGCAGCATCCGGACCGGGAATTCACCCCTCCACTTT.

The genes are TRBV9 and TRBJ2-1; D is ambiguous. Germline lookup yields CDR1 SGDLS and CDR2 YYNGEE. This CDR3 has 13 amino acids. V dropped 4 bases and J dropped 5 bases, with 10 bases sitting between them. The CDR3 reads CASSPSPNNEQFF. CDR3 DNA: TGTGCCAGCAGCCCTAGTCCCAACAATGAGCAGTTCTTC.

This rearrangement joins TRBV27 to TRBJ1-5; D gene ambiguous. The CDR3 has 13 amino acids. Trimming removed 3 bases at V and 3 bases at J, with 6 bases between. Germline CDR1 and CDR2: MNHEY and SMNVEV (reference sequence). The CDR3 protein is CASSFMYNQPQHF. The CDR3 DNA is TGTGCCAGCAGTTTTATGTACAATCAGCCCCAGCATTTT.

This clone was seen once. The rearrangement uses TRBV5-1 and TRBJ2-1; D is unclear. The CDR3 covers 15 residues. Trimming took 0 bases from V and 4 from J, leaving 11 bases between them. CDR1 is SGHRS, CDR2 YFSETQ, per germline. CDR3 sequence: CASSLGRPSYNEQFF. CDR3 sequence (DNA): TGCGCCAGCAGCTTGGGTCGTCCCTCTTACAATGAGCAGTTCTTC.

The CDR3 nucleotides read TGCAGCGTTCGGGCAGGGGGCTACCAAGAGACCCAGTACTTC. Translated: CSVRAGGYQETQYF. This chain connects TRBV29-1 to TRBJ2-5; 8 positions match TRBD1. Trimming cost V 5 bases and J 0 bases; bases outside gene matches: 5. The CDR3 contains 14 residues. The V gene's germline CDR1 is SQVTM and CDR2 ANQGSEA.

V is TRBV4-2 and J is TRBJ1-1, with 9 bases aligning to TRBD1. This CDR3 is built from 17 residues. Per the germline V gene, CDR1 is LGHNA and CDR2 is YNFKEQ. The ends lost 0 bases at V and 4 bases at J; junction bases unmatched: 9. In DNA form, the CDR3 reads TGTGCCAGCAGCCAAGAGGGACAGGGTTTGGATATCACTGAAGCTTTCTTT. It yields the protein CASSQEGQGLDITEAFF.

The CDR3 DNA is TGTGCCACCAGCAGAGGCGAGGGACTGGAGACTGAAGCTTTCTTT. Protein: CATSRGEGLETEAFF. J is TRBJ1-1 and V is TRBV15, with TRBD1 as a possible D gene (5 bases). In germline, CDR1 is LNHNV, CDR2 YYDKDF (reference sequence). The CDR3 has 15 amino acids. V gave up 1 base and J gave up 5 bases, with 14 bases separating them.

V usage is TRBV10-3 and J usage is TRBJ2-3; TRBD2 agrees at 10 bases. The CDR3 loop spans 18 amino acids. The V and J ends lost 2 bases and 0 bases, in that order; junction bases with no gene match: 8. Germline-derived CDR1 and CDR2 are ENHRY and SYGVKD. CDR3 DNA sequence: TGTGCCATCAGTGAGGGAAGCGGGGGGGAGACTAGCACAGATACGCAGTATTTT. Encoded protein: CAISEGSGGETSTDTQYF.

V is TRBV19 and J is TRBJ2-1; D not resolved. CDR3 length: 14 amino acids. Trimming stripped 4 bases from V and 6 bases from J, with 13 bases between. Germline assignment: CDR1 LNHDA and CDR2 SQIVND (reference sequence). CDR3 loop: CASSTELRTNEQFF. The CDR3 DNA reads TGTGCCAGTAGTACGGAACTCAGGACCAATGAGCAGTTCTTC.

CDR3 protein: CASRRGGDGTGELFF. Written as DNA, the CDR3 is TGTGCCAGCAGGAGGGGAGGGGACGGCACCGGGGAGCTGTTTTTT. The gene calls are TRBV7-2 and TRBJ2-2; 7 nucleotides match TRBD2. V lost 6 bases, J lost 4 bases, and 8 bases stayed unmatched. Germline CDR1 SGHTA, CDR2 FQGNSA. The CDR3 totals 15 residues.

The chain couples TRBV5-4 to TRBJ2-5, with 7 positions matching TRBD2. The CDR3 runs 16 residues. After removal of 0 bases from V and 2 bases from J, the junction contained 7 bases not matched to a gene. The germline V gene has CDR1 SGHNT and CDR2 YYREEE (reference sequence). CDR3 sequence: CASSLGGGGGQETQYF. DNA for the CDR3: TGTGCCAGCAGCTTGGGAGGCGGGGGTGGACAAGAGACCCAGTACTTC.

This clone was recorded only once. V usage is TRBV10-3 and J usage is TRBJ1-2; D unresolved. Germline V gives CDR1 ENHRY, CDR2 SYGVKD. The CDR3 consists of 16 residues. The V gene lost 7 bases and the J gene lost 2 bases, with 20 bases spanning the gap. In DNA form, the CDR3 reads TGTGCCATCACCGCAACGTTGACGGCTGACAACTATGGCTACACCTTC. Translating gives CAITATLTADNYGYTF.

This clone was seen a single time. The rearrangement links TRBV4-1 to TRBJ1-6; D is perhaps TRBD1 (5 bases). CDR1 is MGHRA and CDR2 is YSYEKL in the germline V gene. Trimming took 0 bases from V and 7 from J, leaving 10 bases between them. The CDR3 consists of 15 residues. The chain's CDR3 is CASSQDGAGNSPLHF. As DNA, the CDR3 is TGCGCCAGCAGCCAAGACGGGGCAGGGAATTCACCCCTCCACTTT.

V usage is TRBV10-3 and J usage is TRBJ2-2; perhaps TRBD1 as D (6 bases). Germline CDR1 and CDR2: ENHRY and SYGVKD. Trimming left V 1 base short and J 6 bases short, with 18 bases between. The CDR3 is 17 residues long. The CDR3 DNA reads TGTGCCATCAGTGAGTTAACGGGACACCGGAAGTCCGGGGAGCTGTTTTTT. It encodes CAISELTGHRKSGELFF.

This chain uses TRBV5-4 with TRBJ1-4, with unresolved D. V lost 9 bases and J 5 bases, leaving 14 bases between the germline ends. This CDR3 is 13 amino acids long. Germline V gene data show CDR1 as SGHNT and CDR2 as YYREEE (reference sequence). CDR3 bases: TGTGCCACCAGGACGCTGGGGAATGAAAAACTGTTTTTT. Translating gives CATRTLGNEKLFF.

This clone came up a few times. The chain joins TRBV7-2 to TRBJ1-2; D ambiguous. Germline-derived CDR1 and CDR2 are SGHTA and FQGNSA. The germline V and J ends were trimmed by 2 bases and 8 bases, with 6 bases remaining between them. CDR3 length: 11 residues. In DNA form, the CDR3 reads TGTGCCAGCAGCTTATTAAAGGGCTACACCTTC. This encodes CASSLLKGYTF. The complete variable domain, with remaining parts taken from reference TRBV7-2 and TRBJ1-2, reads GAGVSQSPSNKVTEKGKDVELRCDPISGHTALYWYRQSLGQGLEFLIYFQGNSAPDKSGLPSDRFSAERTGGSVSTLTIQRTQQEDSAVYLCASSLLKGYTFGSGTRLTVV.

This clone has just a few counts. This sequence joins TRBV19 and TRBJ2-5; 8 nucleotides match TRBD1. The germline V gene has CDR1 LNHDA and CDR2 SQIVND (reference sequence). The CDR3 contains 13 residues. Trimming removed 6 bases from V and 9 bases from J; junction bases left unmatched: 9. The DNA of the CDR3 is TGTGCCAGTAGGCCAGGGGGCGCGGGGTCCCAGTACTTC. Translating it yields CASRPGGAGSQYF. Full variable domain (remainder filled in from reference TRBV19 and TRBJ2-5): DGGITQSPKYLFRKEGQNVTLSCEQNLNHDAMYWYRQDPGQGLRLIYYSQIVNDFQKGDIAEGYSVSREKKESFPLTVTSAQKNPTAFYLCASRPGGAGSQYFGPGTRLLVL.